This T cell receptor (beta chain) appears in the sequencing data of a study of shared clonotypes between healthy human individuals. Study outcomes and limitations: Sorted-subset sequencing, rarefaction showed, was incomplete despite large depth. Naive subsets typically showed greater estimated richness than memory subsets. Relative to clonotypes present in all four donors, those not shared had lower generation probabilities.

Splitting of CD4+ cells produced CD45RA+ naive and CD45RA-negative memory subsets. Remarks on this clone: Its cognate antigen is unknown.

Germline CDR1 is MNHEY and CDR2 is SMNVEV (reference sequence). V lost 1 base and J lost 4, with 10 bases in between. The CDR3 contains 14 residues. This table comes from immunoSEQ multiplex PCR, and its TCRdb copy is limited to in-frame clones, with some not included. The table has about 1 million clones, 65% to 75% seen once. The rearrangement uses TRBV27 and TRBJ2-5; D is ambiguous. The sample taken for sequencing was memory CD4+ T cells sorted from blood. Subset reported: CD45RA-negative fraction. This TCR was sampled from a man between 18 and 35 years old in good health. CDR3 sequence reads: CASSLYPRGETQYF. CDR3 nucleotides: TGTGCCAGCAGTTTATACCCACGTGGAGAGACCCAGTACTTC.